This TCR beta chain was identified during a study of cytomegalovirus exposure and HLA in healthy donors (dated by TCRdb to between 2016 and 2019). For the study in its entirety: According to an earlier analysis of around 600 of the donors, about 190 million T cells yielded 117 million unique TCR beta sequences and roughly 280 Gb of sequence data. Donor age, sex, ethnicity and CMV serostatus were compiled alongside the repertoire data. An early release that covered some 640 HLA-typed donors contained about 300 gigabases of sequencing data and 75 million to 100 million unique TCR sequences. A separate validation cohort of more than 100 different subjects was used in addition to the roughly 620-subject first cohort. In a later genetic analysis, genome-wide SNP genotypes for about three fifths of the roughly 670 donors were used, and that subset was treated as a discovery cohort. The later analysis used no new phenotypic data to find candidate immune exposures, relying instead on TCR beta sequences and their occurrence across donors. The genetic ancestry cluster associated with self-reported Caucasian donors included 80% to 90% of the roughly 360 genotyped donors. Every discovery cohort repertoire had been produced on one sequencing platform. Among roughly 400 genotyped donors of the cohort, an average of about 220,000 unique TCR beta nucleotide sequences was sequenced per donor, of which 15% to 20% were non-productive. To decide whether each TCR beta V gene segment behaved as functional or pseudogenic, an earlier analysis of approximately 590 of the donors relied on high-throughput TCR beta sequencing. Typing coverage varied by locus: roughly 629-630 donors for A, B, C, DRB1 and DQB1; 522 for DQA1; more than 600 for DPA1; roughly 450 for DPB1. HLA typing included class I and class II loci at four-digit resolution. The study used immunosequencing to profile the T cell repertoires of 666 subjects and linked those repertoires to cytomegalovirus serostatus. The study aimed to test whether signatures of past pathogen exposure could be identified by cataloging public T cell receptors. High-throughput TCR immunosequencing, statistical association of individual TCRs with disease status, and machine learning were combined to predict cytomegalovirus infection status. Roughly 5 DR-DQ haplotypes were handled as single units for association and clustering, since linkage in the cohort was strong. A later analysis re-analyzed previously published TCR beta repertoires from approximately 700 donors and added high-resolution HLA genotyping to study TCR occurrence patterns.

Overall study results and their limits: In a later genetic analysis, fewer N-insertions in productive TCRs were reported among donors in an Asian-associated ancestry cluster than the roughly 640-donor mean. In a later analysis, most CMV-associated TCR beta chains were found to appear HLA-restricted, with HLA associations seemingly driven largely by CMV exposure. The only immune exposure information available for the cohort was CMV serostatus. A cluster of highly shared sequence variants was judged likely to be a technical artifact of the sequencing pipeline. In a later analysis, some 17,000 TCR beta sequences were associated with specific HLA alleles at a false discovery rate of 0.05. The study gave a list of roughly 150 TCR beta chains associated with cytomegalovirus. In a later analysis, several top co-occurrence clusters were reported to appear linked to parvovirus B19, influenza, CMV and Epstein-Barr virus. The earlier analysis of 587 of the donors excluded approximately 15 rarely observed V segments, including chromosome 9 orphons, because counts were too low. A later analysis found that HLA-associated TCR beta chains were more clonally expanded and had lower generation probabilities than equally common non-associated chains. According to the authors, the approach could potentially be generalized to other disease states and immunological phenotypes. In an earlier analysis of some 640 of the donors, most TCR beta V segments were observed in productive rearrangements about 90% or about 30% of the time, broadly matching IMGT annotations. The presence/absence analyses assumed that sequencing depth was roughly uniform across donors, and that assumption may not be true. A further reported finding was that TCR beta sequences accurately predicted the HLA-A and HLA-B alleles for most subjects in the first cohort. Some IMGT-functional V segments, including TRBV6-2 and TRBV6-3, could not be distinguished by the 87-base-pair reads and were therefore excluded. In this cohort, only TCR beta chains were sequenced, and detectable features were limited by the absence of alpha or paired-chain data. Linkage disequilibrium might explain the correlated functional status among segregating V segments, but an unknown experimental factor could not be ruled out. Most TCR sequences were observed very rarely across donors, whereas some public TCRs were present in many individuals. In vitro tests confirmed that a few of the cytomegalovirus-associated TCR beta chains recognize cytomegalovirus antigens. When HLA alleles, especially DR and DQ, strongly co-occurred, attributing TCR associations to individual alleles was difficult. Because some donors lacked HLA typing at each locus, the association tests relied only on the typed subset. In a later analysis, TCR association rates were found to vary across HLA loci, with the most associated TCRs seen for DRB1 alleles and the fewest for HLA-C alleles. The classifier was reported to diagnose cytomegalovirus status with high specificity and sensitivity in both the original and validation cohorts. An association between a missense DCLRE1C variant and V-gene and J-gene trimming of TCR beta chains was found in a later genetic analysis and replicated in an independent cohort.

Spanning cysteine to phenylalanine, the CDR3 consists of 15 amino acids. Of all the DNA, just the CDR3 is kept, 45 bases in frame from base 1. V and J lose 2 bases and 4 bases, and a span of 15 bases separates them. The germline V gene encodes CDR1 SGHRS and CDR2 YFSETQ. The cohort was made up of about 610 healthy bone marrow donors. All cohort members were sampled while nominally healthy, although unrecorded immune exposures were likely present. The donor tested CMV seronegative, placing the donor among the 300 to 400 seronegative members of the cohort. A peripheral blood sample was provided by each donor, and peripheral blood mononuclear cells were used for TCR beta sequencing. Genomic DNA extraction from the blood cell samples was performed with the Qiagen DNeasy Blood Extraction Kit. Comments on this clone: Its antigen is currently not known. No per-base quality is available; no much larger clone lies one base away.

Library prep was done by the immunoSEQ multiplex PCR assay. For the multiplex PCR, a mixture combining 60 forward primers for TCR Vbeta segments and 13 reverse primers for TCR Jbeta segments was used. A multiplex PCR assay on genomic DNA amplified the CDR3 region of rearranged TCR beta genes. On the Illumina HiSeq System, the amplified TCR beta libraries were sequenced as 87-base-pair reads. The original methods were these. Across the 670 or so repertoires, a later analysis counted tens of millions of unique TCR beta chains, around 10 million of which were shared by at least two donors. To remove PCR and sequencing errors, raw reads were error-corrected and collapsed into unique sequences using a nearest-neighbor algorithm that merged closely related sequences. CDR3 sequences were aligned to IMGT reference sequences to assign V, D and J gene segments. For a sequence to be retained, a match of at least six nucleotides to both a V gene segment and a J gene segment was required. A rearrangement was called productive if the CDR3 had no stop codons and remained in frame with V and J, and every other rearrangement was called non-productive. Following IMGT convention, CDR3 was defined as the stretch from the second conserved V-encoded cysteine to the conserved J-encoded phenylalanine. In an earlier analysis of around 600 of the donors, sequences lacking an unambiguous match to a single V gene segment were excluded. An earlier analysis of almost 600 of the donors classified V segments as functional when productive rearrangements were above 56.7% and as segregating when the standard deviation between donors was above 5%. A statistical classification framework was built to diagnose cytomegalovirus status from the catalog of TCR beta chain sequences. V and J gene assignment, in a later analysis, came from comparing TCR nucleotide sequences with IMGT/GENE-DB human TR gene sequences. The TCRdist pipeline was used in a later analysis to assign CDR3 sequences and most-parsimonious VDJ recombination scenarios. In a later analysis, every TCR beta chain was defined by the combination of its CDR3 amino acid sequence and its V-gene family, and reads without a unique V-gene family were dropped. As a way to deal with suspected cross-contamination and a sequencing artifact, a later analysis dropped 450 to 700 nucleotide sequences that were highly shared and had low generation probability. In a later analysis, a clonal expansion index was calculated for each public chain from normalized within-repertoire ranks of inferred template counts. In a later analysis, generation probabilities were computed using a VDJ recombination model fitted to out-of-frame rearrangements, and the results were checked against IGoR. A later analysis scored TCR-TCR, TCR-HLA and TCR-CMV co-occurrence with hypergeometric tests, applying a repertoire-size bias correction to TCR pairs. False discovery rates were estimated in a later analysis by permuting HLA or CMV assignments 20 times. In a later analysis, co-occurring TCRs were grouped using DBSCAN, with TCRdist sequence similarity added in when clustering inside HLA-allele-positive subsets. Repertoires with fewer than 30,000 or more than 120,000 public chains were left out of co-occurrence clustering, as were a handful of repertoires with anomalous nucleotide sharing. The table was pulled from immuneACCESS by TCRdb, which kept in-frame rearrangements only. Such tables lose some clones; where checked, under half of the loss comes from unresolved V genes, and the rest has no known cause. V and J calls and clone size come straight from that table; D and trimming were deduced from the DNA. The table for this sample lists approximately 160,000 clones; 68% of them were counted only once. The ten biggest clones cover roughly 1.4% of the sample.

This TCR came from a man aged 50 to 59 in good health and CMV-seronegative. Specimen: PBMCs. The V gene is TRBV5-1 and the J gene is TRBJ2-5; the D segment could be TRBD2, given 7 matching bases. The nucleotide sequence is given as TGCGCCAGCAGCTTTGGAGGGGGGGTGGCAGAGACCCAGTACTTC. It translates as CASSFGGGVAETQYF.